This note documents a single TCR beta chain sequence. Its antigen is unknown. This table comes from immunoSEQ multiplex PCR, and its TCRdb copy is limited to in-frame clones, with some not included. Of 60,000 to 100,000 clones listed, nearly 95% are singletons. This sample was included in a study of OX40 agonist ivuxolimab in advanced cancers. Whole-study findings and limits: Near-lowest levels of clonal expansion characterized partial responders at 0.1-3.0 mg/kg.

The V gene lost 0 bases and the J gene lost 10 bases, with 18 bases spanning the gap. The CDR3 covers 15 residues. The germline V gene encodes CDR1 LGHNA and CDR2 YSLEER. This sample comprised CD4+ or CD8+ T cells sorted from blood, obtained in a trial of the OX40 agonist ivuxolimab. The chain has TRBV4-3 and TRBJ1-1; the D is unclear. This TCR derives from an adult with an advanced solid tumor such as melanoma, head and neck, liver or kidney cancer. The CDR3 DNA sequence: TGCGCCAGCAGCCAAGAACGGGCGGCTACCTTGGGAGCTTTCTTT. Protein: CASSQERAATLGAFF.